These 4 T cell receptor beta chains were all obtained from the same sample, sequenced in a study of blood T cell repertoires in COVID-19. The table came from immunoSEQ multiplex PCR; TCRdb's copy has only in-frame clones and leaves some out. This table holds a few hundred thousand clones, roughly 86% found once. Material for sequencing was PBMCs or T cells enriched from blood (not recorded which). The receptors originated from a man aged 40-55 years in a cohort exposed to, infected with or recovered from COVID-19 (not recorded which).

The chain is built from TRBV19 and TRBJ1-6; 10 bases are shared with TRBD1. The CDR3 loop spans 17 amino acids. V was pared by 3 bases and J by 5 bases, with 7 bases of the junction left unmatched. CDR1 and CDR2 from the germline V gene are LNHDA and SQIVND (reference sequence). CDR3 protein: CASSIYPGTGDNSPLHF. CDR3 nucleotide sequence: TGTGCCAGTAGTATCTATCCCGGGACAGGGGATAATTCACCCCTCCACTTT. Based on the CDR3 plus reference TRBV19 and TRBJ1-6, the full variable domain is DGGITQSPKYLFRKEGQNVTLSCEQNLNHDAMYWYRQDPGQGLRLIYYSQIVNDFQKGDIAEGYSVSREKKESFPLTVTSAQKNPTAFYLCASSIYPGTGDNSPLHFGNGTRLTVT.

CDR3 residues: CASSLGQGFQETQYF. The CDR3 DNA is TGCGCCAGCAGCTTGGGGCAGGGTTTTCAAGAGACCCAGTACTTC. This chain connects TRBV5-1 to TRBJ2-5, with D perhaps TRBD1 (5 bases). V was shortened by 0 bases and J by 2 bases, with 11 bases between the two germline ends. The CDR3 contains 15 residues. Germline assignment: CDR1 SGHRS and CDR2 YFSETQ.

The chain recombines TRBV7-9 with TRBJ2-1; TRBD2 aligns across 8 bases. The CDR3 loop spans 19 amino acids. V lost 4 bases to trimming and J lost 4 bases; unmatched junction nucleotides: 18. Germline assignment: CDR1 SEHNR and CDR2 FQNEAQ (reference sequence). The CDR3 sequence is CASSSTGRMGLVSYNEQFF. CDR3 DNA sequence: TGTGCCAGCAGCTCAACGGGACGGATGGGACTAGTGAGTTACAATGAGCAGTTCTTC.

This chain uses TRBV6-6 with TRBJ1-1, with D hard to call. Germline CDR1 reads MNHNY; CDR2 reads SVGAGI (reference sequence). The CDR3 spans 14 residues. Trimming took off 0 bases at V and 11 bases at J, with 16 bases between the two ends. For the CDR3, the DNA is TGTGCCAGCAGTTACTCGATACGGAACGAAGCGGCTTTCTTT. It specifies CASSYSIRNEAAFF.